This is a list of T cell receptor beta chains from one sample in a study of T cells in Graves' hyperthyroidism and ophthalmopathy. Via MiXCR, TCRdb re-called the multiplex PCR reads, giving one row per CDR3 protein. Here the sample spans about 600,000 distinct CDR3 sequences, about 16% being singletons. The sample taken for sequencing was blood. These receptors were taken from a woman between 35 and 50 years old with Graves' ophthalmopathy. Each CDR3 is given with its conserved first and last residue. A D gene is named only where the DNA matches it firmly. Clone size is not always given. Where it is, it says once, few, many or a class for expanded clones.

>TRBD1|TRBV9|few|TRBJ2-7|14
CASSARDSPYEQYF
TGTGCCAGCAGCGCCCGGGACAGCCCCTACGAGCAGTACTTC
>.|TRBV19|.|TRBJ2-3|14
CASSIDPGRDTQYF
TGTGCCAGTAGTATCGATCCCGGCCGGGATACGCAGTATTTT
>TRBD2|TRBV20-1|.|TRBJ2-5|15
CSARGRRGSGETQYF
TGCAGTGCTAGAGGTCGGCGGGGGTCAGGGGAGACCCAGTACTTC
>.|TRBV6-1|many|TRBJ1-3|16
CASSQTTGFSGNTIYF
TGTGCCAGCAGTCAAACCACAGGGTTTTCTGGAAACACCATATATTTT
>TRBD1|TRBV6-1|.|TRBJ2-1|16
CASSATGTVSYNEQFF
TGTGCCAGCAGTGCAACCGGGACAGTCTCCTACAATGAGCAGTTCTTC
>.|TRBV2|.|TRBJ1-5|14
CARGEGRGNQPQHF
TGTGCCAGGGGGGAGGGGAGGGGGAATCAGCCCCAGCATTTT
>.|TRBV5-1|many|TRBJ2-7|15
CASSPSLLSSYEQYF
TGCGCCAGCAGCCCCTCTCTCCTGAGCTCCTACGAGCAGTACTTC
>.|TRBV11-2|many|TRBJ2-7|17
CASSSPREGSFPREQYF
TGTGCCAGCAGCTCACCACGCGAGGGTTCCTTTCCTCGCGAGCAGTACTTC
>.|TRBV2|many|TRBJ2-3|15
CASRDGPFPTDTQYF
TGTGCCAGCAGGGACGGGCCCTTTCCCACAGATACGCAGTATTTT
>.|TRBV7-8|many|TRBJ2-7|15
CASSLVVGTAYEQYF
TGTGCCAGCAGCTTAGTTGTTGGGACTGCCTACGAGCAGTACTTC
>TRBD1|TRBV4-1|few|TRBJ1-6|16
CASSQYFGDRLSPLHF
TGCGCCAGCAGCCAATACTTTGGGGACAGGTTGTCACCCCTCCACTTT
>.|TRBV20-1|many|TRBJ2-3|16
CSAPASAVQGTDTQYF
TGCAGTGCCCCCGCTAGTGCGGTCCAAGGCACAGATACGCAGTATTTT
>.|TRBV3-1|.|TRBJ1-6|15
CASSLVPDRVSPLHF
TGTGCCAGCAGCCTTGTCCCCGACCGGGTTTCACCCCTCCACTTT
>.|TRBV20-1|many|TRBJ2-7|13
CSAAGLSTYEQYF
TGCAGTGCGGCGGGTCTATCAACCTACGAGCAGTACTTC
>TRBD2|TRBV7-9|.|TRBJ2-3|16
CASSPKGRGDTDTQYF
TGTGCCAGCAGCCCGAAAGGTCGGGGGGACACAGATACGCAGTATTTT
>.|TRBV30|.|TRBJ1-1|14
CAWSATVFLAEAFF
TGTGCCTGGAGTGCCACGGTTTTCCTGGCTGAAGCTTTCTTT
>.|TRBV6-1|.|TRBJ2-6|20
CASSDAGVSRIISGVNVLTF
TGTGCCAGCAGTGATGCGGGCGTGAGTAGAATTATCTCTGGGGTCAACGTCCTGACTTTC
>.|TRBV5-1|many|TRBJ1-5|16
CASSSRPLGERQPQHF
TGCGCCAGCAGCTCCCGACCTTTGGGAGAACGGCAGCCCCAGCATTTT
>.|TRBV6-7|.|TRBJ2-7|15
CASTLQAGARGEQYF
TGTGCCAGCACCCTACAAGCAGGGGCCAGGGGCGAGCAGTACTTC
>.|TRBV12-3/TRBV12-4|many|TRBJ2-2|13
CASSLISTGELFF
TGTGCCAGCAGTTTAATCTCGACCGGGGAGCTGTTTTTT
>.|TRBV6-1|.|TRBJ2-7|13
CASGREYAYEQYF
TGTGCCAGCGGTCGGGAGTATGCCTACGAGCAGTACTTC
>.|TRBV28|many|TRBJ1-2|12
CATQTLPGGYTF
TGTGCCACCCAAACCCTCCCGGGGGGCTACACCTTC
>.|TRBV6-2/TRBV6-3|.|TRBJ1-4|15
CASNGLLESNEKLFF
TGTGCCAGCAACGGACTATTAGAAAGTAATGAAAAACTGTTTTTT
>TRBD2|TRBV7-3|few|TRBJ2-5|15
CASSLSGTSSETQYF
TGTGCCAGCAGCTTGTCCGGGACTAGCTCGGAGACCCAGTACTTC
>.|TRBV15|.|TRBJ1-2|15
CATSREQGLSYGYTF
TGTGCCACCAGCAGAGAACAGGGATTATCTTATGGCTACACCTTC
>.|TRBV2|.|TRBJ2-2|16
CASSGTRFANTGELFF
TGTGCCAGCAGTGGTACTAGATTCGCGAACACCGGGGAGCTGTTTTTT
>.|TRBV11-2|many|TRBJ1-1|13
CASSLGRDIEAFF
TGTGCCAGCAGCTTAGGCCGGGACATTGAAGCTTTCTTT
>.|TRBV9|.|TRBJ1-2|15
CASSVGARADYGYTF
TGTGCCAGCAGCGTAGGGGCAAGGGCCGATTATGGCTACACCTTC
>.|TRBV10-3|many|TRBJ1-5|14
CAISDGGSNQPQHF
TGTGCCATCAGTGACGGGGGGAGCAATCAGCCCCAGCATTTT
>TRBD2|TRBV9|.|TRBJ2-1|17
CASSVALTSGGAGEQFF
TGTGCCAGCAGCGTAGCCCTGACTAGCGGGGGGGCGGGTGAGCAGTTCTTC
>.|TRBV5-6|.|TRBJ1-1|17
CASSFLPASRMNTEAFF
TGTGCCAGCAGCTTTCTGCCCGCCTCGCGGATGAACACTGAAGCTTTCTTT
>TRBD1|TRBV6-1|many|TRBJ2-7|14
CASRPGQVLGEQYF
TGTGCCAGCAGACCCGGACAGGTCCTCGGCGAGCAGTACTTC
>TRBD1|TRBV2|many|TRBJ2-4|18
CASSEVPGGMGAKNIQYF
TGTGCCAGCAGTGAAGTCCCAGGGGGTATGGGCGCCAAAAACATTCAGTACTTC
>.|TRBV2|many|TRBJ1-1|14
CASSEPPVNTEAFF
TGTGCCAGCAGTGAACCCCCAGTGAACACTGAAGCTTTCTTT
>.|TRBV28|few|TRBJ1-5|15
CASSRPGTQYQPQHF
TGTGCCAGCAGTAGGCCCGGGACTCAGTACCAGCCCCAGCATTTT
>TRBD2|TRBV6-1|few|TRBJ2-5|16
CASSEVGGVNKETQYF
TGTGCCAGCAGTGAAGTGGGGGGGGTGAACAAAGAGACCCAGTACTTC
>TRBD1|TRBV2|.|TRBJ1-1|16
CASEGAGQALNTEAFF
TGTGCCAGCGAGGGAGCGGGACAGGCTCTGAACACTGAAGCTTTCTTT
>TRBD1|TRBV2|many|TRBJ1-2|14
CASSGQGFNYGYTF
TGTGCCAGCAGTGGACAGGGGTTTAACTATGGCTACACCTTC
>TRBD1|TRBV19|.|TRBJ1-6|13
CAREGQGTPPLHF
TGTGCCAGAGAGGGACAGGGAACTCCACCCCTCCACTTT
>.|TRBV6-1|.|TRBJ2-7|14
CASSRSGFSYGQYF
TGTGCCAGCAGCAGATCGGGGTTCTCCTACGGGCAGTACTTC
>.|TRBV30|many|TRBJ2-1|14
CAWSLPSLYNEQFF
TGTGCCTGGAGTCTCCCATCCCTATACAATGAGCAGTTCTTC